This TCR beta chain was identified during a study of CD8+ T cells in alopecia areata. As for the study in general: Twice daily, treated patients received 5 to 10 mg of oral tofacitinib. Treated patients received severity scores based on the percentage of scalp area affected. Findings of the study overall: Only one nonresponder was present, which leaves the link between baseline CD8+ expansion and response uncertain.

In regard to this clone: The target antigen is unknown.

Sample treatment: oral pan-JAK inhibitor, 5-10 mg twice daily. The authors sorted CD4+ and CD8+ T cells from PBMCs. Reverse transcribed after extraction, RNA yielded cDNA as the sequencing template. TCRdb's table, derived via immunoSEQ multiplex PCR, lists solely in-frame clones and lacks some. The sample records 180,000 or so clones, roughly 53% being singletons. V lost 4 bases to trimming and J lost 6 bases, with 8 bases between them. Germline CDR1 is SGHKS and CDR2 is YYEKEE (reference sequence). The CDR3 runs 11 residues. V gene TRBV5-5 combines with J gene TRBJ2-7, with D unresolved. This TCR came from a human donor with alopecia areata. The sequencing here drew on CD8+ T cells sorted from blood, taken at week 24, from a patient treated with tofacitinib. The CDR3 is CASSPNAEQYF. The CDR3 region has the DNA TGTGCCAGCAGCCCGAACGCCGAGCAGTACTTC.